These T cell receptor beta chains were read from a single sample in a study of T-cell reconstitution after alpha-beta-depleted transplantation in children. One entry per CDR3 protein results from TCRdb running MiXCR on the PCR reads. The sample includes 110,000 or so distinct CDR3 sequences, approximately 6% seen only once; the top ten take roughly 24%. This specimen was PBMCs, mostly from graft donor cells, taken 360 days after TCRalphabeta/CD19-depleted stem cell transplant. Receptors originate from a male patient between 2 and 15 years old who had a stem cell transplant for acute lymphoblastic leukemia, so the T cells may come from the graft donor. Both conserved end residues are part of each CDR3. Each record gives: J gene, clone size, V gene, D gene, CDR3 protein, CDR3 DNA. A D gene is named only where the DNA matches it firmly. Clone size is not always given. Where it is, it says once, few, many or a class for expanded clones.

j_call: TRBJ2-1
clone_size: few
v_call: TRBV6-1
d_call: NA
cdr3_aa: CASTDPFASPYNEQFF
cdr3_nt: TGTGCCAGCACTGACCCTTTTGCATCCCCTTACAATGAGCAGTTCTTC

j_call: TRBJ2-7
clone_size: few
v_call: TRBV9
d_call: TRBD2
cdr3_aa: CASSPRTSGRVQYF
cdr3_nt: TGTGCCAGCAGCCCCCGGACTAGCGGGAGAGTGCAGTACTTC

j_call: TRBJ2-7
clone_size: many
v_call: TRBV7-2
d_call: NA
cdr3_aa: CASSLLSHNYYEQYF
cdr3_nt: TGTGCCAGCAGCTTACTGAGCCACAACTACTACGAGCAGTACTTC

j_call: TRBJ1-1
clone_size: many
v_call: TRBV27
d_call: NA
cdr3_aa: CASSSMPPRGAIGEAFF
cdr3_nt: TGTGCCAGCAGTTCTATGCCCCCCAGGGGCGCGATCGGAGAAGCTTTCTTT

j_call: TRBJ1-5
clone_size: few
v_call: TRBV20-1
d_call: TRBD1
cdr3_aa: CSASWDSSQPQHF
cdr3_nt: TGCAGTGCTAGCTGGGACAGCTCTCAGCCCCAGCATTTT

j_call: TRBJ2-3
clone_size: NA
v_call: TRBV29-1
d_call: TRBD2
cdr3_aa: CSAAGGPDTQYF
cdr3_nt: TGCAGCGCCGCGGGAGGGCCAGATACGCAGTATTTT

j_call: TRBJ1-2
clone_size: few
v_call: TRBV6-5
d_call: NA
cdr3_aa: CASSYSILREPHTF
cdr3_nt: TGTGCCAGCAGTTACTCCATCCTTAGGGAGCCCCACACCTTC

j_call: TRBJ1-5
clone_size: many
v_call: TRBV10-3
d_call: NA
cdr3_aa: CAISESRVRGVDQPQHF
cdr3_nt: TGTGCCATCAGTGAGTCTAGGGTTCGGGGCGTCGATCAGCCCCAGCATTTT

j_call: TRBJ2-2
clone_size: many
v_call: TRBV20-1
d_call: NA
cdr3_aa: CSASGTVNTGELFF
cdr3_nt: TGCAGTGCTTCAGGGACTGTGAACACCGGGGAGCTGTTTTTT

j_call: TRBJ2-5
clone_size: many
v_call: TRBV5-1
d_call: TRBD2
cdr3_aa: CASSSGLAGFVETQYF
cdr3_nt: TGCGCCAGCAGCTCGGGACTAGCGGGATTCGTAGAGACCCAGTACTTC

j_call: TRBJ1-4
clone_size: many
v_call: TRBV6-5
d_call: NA
cdr3_aa: CASSYYYLVSNEKLFF
cdr3_nt: TGTGCCAGCAGTTACTACTACCTTGTGTCTAATGAAAAACTGTTTTTT

j_call: TRBJ2-2
clone_size: many
v_call: TRBV20-1
d_call: TRBD1
cdr3_aa: CSARDRDRGRYTGELFF
cdr3_nt: TGCAGTGCTAGAGATCGCGACAGGGGGCGGTACACCGGGGAGCTGTTTTTT

j_call: TRBJ2-7
clone_size: few
v_call: TRBV6-2/TRBV6-3
d_call: TRBD1
cdr3_aa: CASSYEGQYFFAPYEQYF
cdr3_nt: TGTGCCAGCAGTTACGAGGGACAGTACTTCTTCGCACCCTACGAGCAGTACTTC

j_call: TRBJ1-1
clone_size: few
v_call: TRBV14
d_call: NA
cdr3_aa: CASSQGGPQRGTEAFF
cdr3_nt: TGTGCCAGCAGCCAAGGCGGGCCCCAGCGGGGCACTGAAGCTTTCTTT

j_call: TRBJ2-1
clone_size: many
v_call: TRBV4-3
d_call: NA
cdr3_aa: CASSQDLPRFF
cdr3_nt: TGCGCCAGCAGCCAAGATCTCCCCCGGTTCTTC

j_call: TRBJ2-7
clone_size: many
v_call: TRBV4-3
d_call: NA
cdr3_aa: CASSQGEGAHYEQYF
cdr3_nt: TGCGCCAGCAGCCAAGGGGAGGGGGCGCACTACGAGCAGTACTTC

j_call: TRBJ2-2
clone_size: many
v_call: TRBV6-1
d_call: NA
cdr3_aa: CASSVGVTGELFF
cdr3_nt: TGTGCCAGCAGCGTAGGGGTAACCGGGGAGCTGTTTTTT

j_call: TRBJ2-7
clone_size: NA
v_call: TRBV28
d_call: NA
cdr3_aa: CASSPGTLNYEQYF
cdr3_nt: TGTGCCAGCAGTCCAGGGACTCTTAACTACGAGCAGTACTTC

j_call: TRBJ1-2
clone_size: NA
v_call: TRBV29-1
d_call: NA
cdr3_aa: CSVDLGSNYGYTF
cdr3_nt: TGCAGCGTTGATCTGGGGAGTAACTATGGCTACACCTTC

j_call: TRBJ2-7
clone_size: many
v_call: TRBV28
d_call: TRBD2
cdr3_aa: CASSSGVLAERYEQYF
cdr3_nt: TGTGCCAGCAGCTCCGGGGTACTAGCGGAGCGATACGAGCAGTACTTC

j_call: TRBJ2-1
clone_size: many
v_call: TRBV24-1
d_call: NA
cdr3_aa: CATSDTPGGPNEQFF
cdr3_nt: TGTGCCACCAGTGACACTCCGGGGGGCCCCAATGAGCAGTTCTTC

j_call: TRBJ2-5
clone_size: many
v_call: TRBV10-3
d_call: NA
cdr3_aa: CAISGTLGRKIQETQYF
cdr3_nt: TGTGCCATCAGCGGAACACTTGGACGGAAAATCCAAGAGACCCAGTACTTC

j_call: TRBJ2-1
clone_size: many
v_call: TRBV3-1
d_call: NA
cdr3_aa: CASSPRGDEQFF
cdr3_nt: TGTGCCAGCAGCCCACGGGGTGATGAGCAGTTCTTC

j_call: TRBJ2-2
clone_size: few
v_call: TRBV6-2/TRBV6-3
d_call: NA
cdr3_aa: CASRLSPGELFF
cdr3_nt: TGTGCCAGCAGACTCTCTCCCGGGGAGCTGTTTTTT

j_call: TRBJ1-1
clone_size: NA
v_call: TRBV12-3/TRBV12-4
d_call: TRBD1
cdr3_aa: CASSSTGRTEAFF
cdr3_nt: TGTGCCAGCAGTTCGACAGGGCGAACTGAAGCTTTCTTT

j_call: TRBJ1-5
clone_size: few
v_call: TRBV10-3
d_call: TRBD1
cdr3_aa: CAISSDRGSNQPQHF
cdr3_nt: TGTGCCATCAGTTCCGACAGGGGTAGCAATCAGCCCCAGCATTTT

j_call: TRBJ2-7
clone_size: many
v_call: TRBV10-3
d_call: TRBD2
cdr3_aa: CAISGTNGSYEQYF
cdr3_nt: TGTGCCATCAGCGGGACTAACGGCTCCTACGAGCAGTACTTC

j_call: TRBJ2-5
clone_size: many
v_call: TRBV20-1
d_call: TRBD2
cdr3_aa: CSARSRGGRRETQYF
cdr3_nt: TGCAGTGCTAGATCCAGGGGCGGGAGGAGAGAGACCCAGTACTTC

j_call: TRBJ1-2
clone_size: few
v_call: TRBV29-1
d_call: TRBD1
cdr3_aa: CSVYPRTGKRPTYGYTF
cdr3_nt: TGCAGCGTCTATCCTCGGACAGGGAAAAGGCCCACCTATGGCTACACCTTC

j_call: TRBJ2-7
clone_size: many
v_call: TRBV7-2
d_call: TRBD1
cdr3_aa: CASSLPRDRGWYF
cdr3_nt: TGTGCCAGCAGCTTACCTCGGGACAGGGGTTGGTACTTC

j_call: TRBJ1-2
clone_size: NA
v_call: TRBV7-9
d_call: NA
cdr3_aa: CASSLQGNYGYTF
cdr3_nt: TGTGCCAGCAGTCTCCAGGGCAACTATGGCTACACCTTC

j_call: TRBJ2-2
clone_size: few
v_call: TRBV4-2
d_call: NA
cdr3_aa: CASSQDLVPGELFF
cdr3_nt: TGTGCCAGCAGCCAAGATCTGGTCCCCGGGGAGCTGTTTTTT

j_call: TRBJ2-7
clone_size: many
v_call: TRBV29-1
d_call: TRBD1
cdr3_aa: CSVVTGGPYEQYF
cdr3_nt: TGCAGCGTTGTGACAGGGGGCCCCTACGAGCAGTACTTC

j_call: TRBJ2-3
clone_size: few
v_call: TRBV19
d_call: TRBD1
cdr3_aa: CASTSGTGALSSTDTQYF
cdr3_nt: TGTGCCAGTACCTCCGGGACAGGGGCTTTATCTAGCACAGATACGCAGTATTTT

j_call: TRBJ2-1
clone_size: many
v_call: TRBV28
d_call: TRBD1
cdr3_aa: CASSTHRGPTISSYNEQFF
cdr3_nt: TGTGCCAGCAGTACCCACAGGGGTCCCACCATCAGCTCCTACAATGAGCAGTTCTTC

j_call: TRBJ2-7
clone_size: many
v_call: TRBV28
d_call: TRBD1
cdr3_aa: CTSFLRDREDEQYF
cdr3_nt: TGTACCAGCTTCCTCCGGGACAGGGAGGACGAGCAGTACTTC

j_call: TRBJ2-5
clone_size: many
v_call: TRBV10-3
d_call: NA
cdr3_aa: CAISESVKETQYF
cdr3_nt: TGTGCCATCAGTGAGTCGGTTAAAGAGACCCAGTACTTC

j_call: TRBJ2-1
clone_size: many
v_call: TRBV9
d_call: NA
cdr3_aa: CASSVGASPNEQFF
cdr3_nt: TGTGCCAGCAGCGTAGGAGCTAGCCCAAATGAGCAGTTCTTC

j_call: TRBJ1-1
clone_size: NA
v_call: TRBV6-5
d_call: NA
cdr3_aa: CASSWAIGDTEAFF
cdr3_nt: TGTGCCAGCAGTTGGGCGATTGGGGACACTGAAGCTTTCTTT

j_call: TRBJ2-7
clone_size: many
v_call: TRBV9
d_call: TRBD1
cdr3_aa: CASSPQGAPDEQYF
cdr3_nt: TGTGCCAGCAGCCCACAGGGGGCGCCGGACGAGCAGTACTTC

j_call: TRBJ2-7
clone_size: many
v_call: TRBV25-1
d_call: NA
cdr3_aa: CASSEYPEAGYEQYF
cdr3_nt: TGTGCCAGCAGTGAATACCCCGAGGCAGGCTACGAGCAGTACTTC